One and the same sample provided the 3 T cell receptor beta chains below, sequenced in a study of blood T cells in healthy people across ages. The use of a sample-barcoded 5' primer and a J-beta primer mix characterized a second PCR of roughly 7 to 12 cycles. TCRdb itself ran the 5' RACE reads through MiXCR, one entry per CDR3 protein. The table shows 540,000 or so distinct CDR3 sequences, with roughly 29% occurring only once. Sequenced: blood. The receptors come from a woman in her 70s in good health.

The DNA of the CDR3 is TGTGCCAGCAGCGCGCGACAGGGGGCGGCCGCTAACTATGGCTACACCTTC. It yields the protein CASSARQGAAANYGYTF. The chain carries TRBV12-3 or TRBV12-4 and TRBJ1-2; 10 bases agree with TRBD1. CDR3 length equals 17 residues. The trim removed 6 bases at V and 0 bases at J, leaving 10 bases unmatched.

This clonotype has a handful of counts. V is TRBV6-5 and J is TRBJ2-7, with a weak D call TRBD2 (5 bases). Germline CDR1 MNHEY, CDR2 SVGAGI. The CDR3 contains 14 residues. V shed 0 bases and J shed 5 bases, with 11 bases lying between them. CDR3 sequence (DNA): TGTGCCAGCAGTTACTCGGCTAGCTCGGACGAGCAGTACTTC. Translating gives CASSYSASSDEQYF.

The gene calls are TRBV10-2 and TRBJ2-5; possible D gene TRBD2, 5 bases. V shed 4 bases and J shed 5 bases, with 14 bases lying between them. CDR3 length: 14 residues. CDR1 and CDR2 (germline): WSHSY, SAAADI. The CDR3 here is CASSADLLGETQYF. CDR3 DNA: TGCGCCAGCAGTGCGGACTTACTGGGGGAGACCCAGTACTTC.